This is a list of T cell receptor beta chains from one sample in a study of cytomegalovirus exposure and HLA in healthy donors. Method: immunoSEQ multiplex PCR; TCRdb's copy keeps in-frame clones and lacks some. This table holds 200,000 to 250,000 clones, around 64% found once. Sequencing input: PBMCs. These receptors all stem from a man aged 35-49 years in good health and CMV-seropositive. Both conserved end residues are part of each CDR3. Each record gives: D gene, clone size, J gene, V gene, CDR3 protein, CDR3 DNA. D genes are given only for firm matches. Clone size is shown for a subset of rows, as once, few, many or a class of expanded clone.

d_call: TRBD1; clone_size: few; j_call: TRBJ1-2; v_call: TRBV6-5; cdr3_aa: CASSRTRQGVGGYTF; cdr3_nt: TGTGCCAGCAGTCGCACGCGACAGGGAGTTGGGGGCTACACCTTC
d_call: TRBD2; clone_size: -; j_call: TRBJ2-2; v_call: TRBV27; cdr3_aa: CASSMRGSGGSGELFF; cdr3_nt: TGTGCCAGCAGCATGCGGGGGTCCGGAGGAAGCGGGGAGCTGTTTTTT
d_call: -; clone_size: few; j_call: TRBJ2-2; v_call: TRBV4-1; cdr3_aa: CASSQQGNTNTGELFF; cdr3_nt: TGCGCCAGCAGCCAACAGGGAAATACGAACACCGGGGAGCTGTTTTTT
d_call: TRBD1; clone_size: -; j_call: TRBJ2-3; v_call: TRBV27; cdr3_aa: CASSGTGMSDTQYF; cdr3_nt: TGTGCCAGCAGTGGGACAGGGATGTCAGATACGCAGTATTTT
d_call: TRBD1; clone_size: -; j_call: TRBJ1-2; v_call: TRBV9; cdr3_aa: CASSSTGTGYAYGYTF; cdr3_nt: TGTGCCAGCAGCTCAACCGGGACAGGGTACGCCTATGGCTACACCTTC
d_call: -; clone_size: once; j_call: TRBJ1-3; v_call: TRBV4-1; cdr3_aa: CASSQEGALLFSGNTIYF; cdr3_nt: TGCGCCAGCAGCCAAGAAGGGGCCCTCCTCTTCTCTGGAAACACCATATATTTT
d_call: -; clone_size: -; j_call: TRBJ1-1; v_call: TRBV6-5; cdr3_aa: CASSYSSGVGTEAFF; cdr3_nt: TGTGCCAGCAGTTACTCTTCAGGGGTCGGTACTGAAGCTTTCTTT
d_call: -; clone_size: -; j_call: TRBJ2-1; v_call: TRBV5-1; cdr3_aa: CASSSPPGEQFF; cdr3_nt: TGCGCCAGCAGCTCCCCTCCCGGTGAGCAGTTCTTC
d_call: TRBD1; clone_size: -; j_call: TRBJ2-3; v_call: TRBV13; cdr3_aa: CASSLRGRADTQYF; cdr3_nt: TGTGCCAGCAGCTTAAGGGGGCGCGCAGATACGCAGTATTTT
d_call: -; clone_size: -; j_call: TRBJ1-1; v_call: TRBV15; cdr3_aa: CATSLNKQVGGRHFTEAFF; cdr3_nt: TGTGCCACCAGCCTAAATAAGCAGGTAGGAGGCCGCCACTTCACTGAAGCTTTCTTT
d_call: TRBD1; clone_size: -; j_call: TRBJ1-2; v_call: TRBV27; cdr3_aa: CASSEGQASYGYTF; cdr3_nt: TGTGCCAGCAGTGAGGGACAGGCTAGTTATGGATACACCTTC
d_call: -; clone_size: -; j_call: TRBJ2-2; v_call: TRBV5-4; cdr3_aa: CASSLETGVNTGELFF; cdr3_nt: TGTGCCAGCAGCTTGGAGACAGGAGTGAACACCGGGGAGCTGTTTTTT
d_call: -; clone_size: few; j_call: TRBJ1-1; v_call: TRBV10-3; cdr3_aa: CATAGFYMNTEAFF; cdr3_nt: TGTGCCACGGCGGGGTTTTACATGAACACTGAAGCTTTCTTT
d_call: TRBD1; clone_size: -; j_call: TRBJ2-6; v_call: TRBV18; cdr3_aa: CASSPGQGPGANVLTF; cdr3_nt: TGTGCCAGCTCCCCGGGACAGGGCCCTGGGGCCAACGTCCTGACTTTC
d_call: -; clone_size: -; j_call: TRBJ1-1; v_call: TRBV19; cdr3_aa: CASSITQSGFSEAFF; cdr3_nt: TGTGCCAGTAGTATTACCCAATCAGGGTTCTCTGAAGCTTTCTTT
d_call: -; clone_size: -; j_call: TRBJ2-3; v_call: TRBV7-9; cdr3_aa: CASSFLSTDTQYF; cdr3_nt: TGTGCCAGCAGCTTTCTTAGCACAGATACGCAGTATTTT
d_call: -; clone_size: -; j_call: TRBJ2-7; v_call: TRBV10-1; cdr3_aa: CAMNFRYEQYF; cdr3_nt: TGCGCCATGAACTTCAGGTACGAGCAGTACTTC
d_call: -; clone_size: few; j_call: TRBJ1-5; v_call: TRBV28; cdr3_aa: CARLTGTLYSNQPQHF; cdr3_nt: TGTGCCAGACTGACCGGGACATTATATAGCAATCAGCCCCAGCATTTT
d_call: TRBD2; clone_size: -; j_call: TRBJ2-3; v_call: TRBV5-5; cdr3_aa: CASSPQTSGGHDTQYF; cdr3_nt: TGTGCCAGCAGCCCGCAAACTAGCGGGGGGCACGATACGCAGTATTTT
d_call: -; clone_size: few; j_call: TRBJ1-1; v_call: TRBV6-1; cdr3_aa: CASSPQVGGPRQAFF; cdr3_nt: TGTGCCAGCAGTCCTCAGGTTGGGGGCCCTCGACAGGCTTTCTTT
d_call: -; clone_size: few; j_call: TRBJ2-3; v_call: TRBV6-5; cdr3_aa: CASRDRSTDTQYF; cdr3_nt: TGTGCCAGTAGAGATCGGTCCACAGATACGCAGTATTTT
d_call: TRBD1; clone_size: once; j_call: TRBJ1-1; v_call: TRBV19; cdr3_aa: CASSIDRGWDRGNTEAFF; cdr3_nt: TGTGCCAGTAGTATAGATCGGGGGTGGGACAGAGGGAACACTGAAGCTTTCTTT
d_call: -; clone_size: -; j_call: TRBJ1-6; v_call: TRBV6-6; cdr3_aa: CASSFRVTDSPLHF; cdr3_nt: TGTGCCAGCAGTTTCAGGGTTACAGATTCACCCCTCCACTTT
d_call: -; clone_size: -; j_call: TRBJ2-3; v_call: TRBV5-1; cdr3_aa: CASSLGASSTDTQYF; cdr3_nt: TGCGCCAGCAGCTTGGGGGCTTCTAGCACAGATACGCAGTATTTT
d_call: -; clone_size: -; j_call: TRBJ2-3; v_call: TRBV6-5; cdr3_aa: CASSGETDTQYF; cdr3_nt: TGTGCCAGCAGTGGGGAGACAGATACGCAGTATTTT
d_call: TRBD1; clone_size: -; j_call: TRBJ1-1; v_call: TRBV5-1; cdr3_aa: CASSFLGQQAFF; cdr3_nt: TGCGCCAGCAGCTTTCTGGGACAGCAAGCTTTCTTT
d_call: TRBD1; clone_size: -; j_call: TRBJ1-1; v_call: TRBV18; cdr3_aa: CASSLGQGGGRTEAFF; cdr3_nt: TGTGCCAGCTCACTCGGACAGGGAGGGGGCAGGACTGAAGCTTTCTTT
d_call: TRBD1; clone_size: -; j_call: TRBJ1-2; v_call: TRBV9; cdr3_aa: CASSVGDRVGGYTF; cdr3_nt: TGTGCCAGCAGCGTAGGGGACAGAGTAGGAGGCTACACCTTC
d_call: -; clone_size: -; j_call: TRBJ2-6; v_call: TRBV9; cdr3_aa: CASSPPVGAWANVLTF; cdr3_nt: TGTGCCAGCAGCCCCCCCGTGGGGGCCTGGGCCAACGTCCTGACTTTC
d_call: -; clone_size: -; j_call: TRBJ2-6; v_call: TRBV5-1; cdr3_aa: CASSLRTNPSGANVLTF; cdr3_nt: TGCGCCAGCAGCTTGCGGACAAACCCTTCTGGGGCCAACGTCCTGACTTTC
d_call: TRBD2; clone_size: few; j_call: TRBJ2-3; v_call: TRBV11-2; cdr3_aa: CASGYSGGDTQYF; cdr3_nt: TGTGCCAGCGGATATTCGGGGGGAGATACGCAGTATTTT
d_call: TRBD2; clone_size: -; j_call: TRBJ2-7; v_call: TRBV19; cdr3_aa: CASSIGPPTSGASYEQYF; cdr3_nt: TGTGCCAGTAGTATTGGGCCCCCGACTAGCGGGGCCTCCTACGAGCAGTACTTC
d_call: TRBD1; clone_size: -; j_call: TRBJ2-7; v_call: TRBV2; cdr3_aa: CASGTGTYEQYF; cdr3_nt: TGTGCCAGCGGGACAGGTACCTACGAGCAGTACTTC
d_call: -; clone_size: -; j_call: TRBJ2-2; v_call: TRBV7-3; cdr3_aa: CASSLRQVISTGELFF; cdr3_nt: TGTGCCAGCAGCTTAAGACAGGTTATTAGCACCGGGGAGCTGTTTTTT
d_call: -; clone_size: -; j_call: TRBJ1-5; v_call: TRBV19; cdr3_aa: CAGGDGNQPQHF; cdr3_nt: TGTGCCGGCGGGGATGGAAATCAGCCCCAGCATTTT
d_call: TRBD1; clone_size: few; j_call: TRBJ2-1; v_call: TRBV11-1; cdr3_aa: CASSLGLGQGSYNEQFF; cdr3_nt: TGTGCCAGCAGCTTAGGGCTTGGACAGGGCTCCTACAATGAGCAGTTCTTC
d_call: -; clone_size: -; j_call: TRBJ1-2; v_call: TRBV4-3; cdr3_aa: CASSSSDTYGYTF; cdr3_nt: TGCGCCAGCAGCTCCTCGGACACTTATGGCTACACCTTC